These T cell receptor beta chains were read from a single sample in a study of early T cells in non-severe SARS-CoV-2 infection. TCRdb used MiXCR to reprocess the 5' RACE reads, holding one entry per CDR3 protein. This sample has approximately 69,000 distinct CDR3 sequences, with 10% to 15% found just once. Sample: whole blood. All receptors come from an adult who was a healthcare worker with PCR-confirmed SARS-CoV-2 infection or an uninfected control (not recorded which). Both conserved end residues are part of each CDR3. The size entry is marked missing in some rows and otherwise reads once, few, many or a size class.

clone size,J gene,V gene,CDR3 protein
-,TRBJ2-2,TRBV9,CASSVRQGMTGELFF
many,TRBJ1-3,TRBV6-6,CASNNGVVSSGNTIYF
few,TRBJ2-1,TRBV18,CASSPQREIDEQFF
few,TRBJ2-5,TRBV2,CASSAWLGETQYF
many,TRBJ2-1,TRBV3-1,CASSTWENEQFF
few,TRBJ1-2,TRBV28,CASSFGSLTYGYTF
-,TRBJ1-6,TRBV30,CAWTTGRNSPLHF
many,TRBJ2-3,TRBV11-3,CASSYGQGPTDTQYF
many,TRBJ1-1,TRBV12-3/TRBV12-4,CASSLDRGRNTEAFF
few,TRBJ1-4,TRBV11-2,CASSPGTTREKLFF
few,TRBJ2-5,TRBV20-1,CSAIPTQGLETQYF
many,TRBJ2-3,TRBV24-1,CATSDLAGTDTQYF
-,TRBJ1-3,TRBV12-3/TRBV12-4,CASRKRRWGQAYSGNTIYF
few,TRBJ2-5,TRBV20-1,CSARPGTSGRQETQYF
many,TRBJ2-1,TRBV27,CASSPTGMGYNEQFF
many,TRBJ2-2,TRBV5-1,CASRQVENTGELFF
-,TRBJ2-7,TRBV11-2,CASSSLAGSYEQYF
-,TRBJ2-1,TRBV19,CASSIWDRPFF
few,TRBJ2-2,TRBV3-1,CASSQPSGGAGGELFF
few,TRBJ1-1,TRBV5-1,CASADTWNTEAFF
many,TRBJ2-3,TRBV5-4,CASSPREALTDTQYF
few,TRBJ1-1,TRBV18,CASSTQENTEAFF